These 5 T cell receptor beta chains came from one sample sequenced in a study of T-cell reconstitution after alpha-beta-depleted transplantation in children. Unique molecular identifiers tagged the TCRbeta library. A single record per CDR3 protein comes from TCRdb applying MiXCR to the PCR reads. The sample includes 700,000 to 950,000 distinct CDR3 sequences, roughly 16% seen only once; the top ten take just under 5%. This material consisted of PBMCs, mostly from graft donor cells, taken 360 days after TCRalphabeta/CD19-depleted stem cell transplant. The receptors stem from a male patient between 10 and 17 years old who had a stem cell transplant for acute lymphoblastic leukemia, so the T cells may come from the graft donor.

This chain links TRBV20-1 with TRBJ2-3; the D gene is possibly TRBD1 (6 bases). Looked up from germline, CDR1 is DFQATT and CDR2 is SNEGSKA (reference sequence). V was trimmed by 4 bases and J by 2 bases, leaving 22 bases between them. The CDR3 spans 17 residues. CDR3 sequence reads: CSAIVGWTAGYTDTQYF. In DNA form, the CDR3 reads TGCAGTGCTATTGTTGGGTGGACAGCAGGATACACAGATACGCAGTATTTT.

CDR3 amino acids: CASSSGDRRYKLFF. CDR3 in DNA: TGCGCCAGCAGCTCGGGGGACAGGCGGTACAAACTGTTTTTT. The chain links TRBV5-1 to TRBJ1-4; 8 bases fit TRBD1. The CDR3 has 14 residues. V dropped 3 bases and J dropped 11; count of bases not matched to a gene: 9. Germline assignment: CDR1 SGHRS and CDR2 YFSETQ.

This clonotype was recorded a few times. The rearrangement joins TRBV12-3 or TRBV12-4 to TRBJ2-7, with 8 bases fitting TRBD2. The junction had 15 bases not matched to a gene; V was cut back by 7 bases and J by 1 base. CDR3 length: 17 residues. CDR3 nucleotide sequence: TGTGCCAGCAAGTTTAATCTGAGCGGGAGACCATCCTACGAGCAGTACTTC. Amino acid sequence: CASKFNLSGRPSYEQYF.

The chain uses TRBV20-1 and TRBJ2-7; 10 positions match TRBD2. Germline V gene data show CDR1 as DFQATT and CDR2 as SNEGSKA (reference sequence). V shed 3 bases and J 5 bases; nucleotides not matched to a gene: 10. The length of the CDR3 is 15 residues. The CDR3 bases are TGCAGTGCTAGGCTGAGCGGGAGGGGTGAGAACGAGCAGTACTTC. Translated: CSARLSGRGENEQYF.

The chain employs TRBV5-1 and TRBJ1-2; no reliable D call. The CDR3 runs to 14 residues. V gave up 0 bases and J gave up 8 bases, with 14 bases separating them. The germline CDR1 and CDR2 sequences are SGHRS and YFSETQ. CDR3 loop: CASSLESLKGGYTF. Here the CDR3 DNA reads TGCGCCAGCAGCTTGGAGTCCCTTAAGGGCGGCTACACCTTC.